These 5 T cell receptor beta chains share one sample of origin, sequenced in a study of blood T cell repertoires in COVID-19. Some clones are missing from TCRdb's copy, which holds only in-frame ones; the method was immunoSEQ multiplex PCR. The table has about 98,000 clones, about 80% seen once. Input material: peripheral blood. These receptor sequences come from a man at least 80 years old with acute or convalescent COVID-19.

V usage is TRBV6-2 or TRBV6-3 and J usage is TRBJ2-1; 10 bases align to TRBD1. The V gene's germline CDR1 is MNHEY and CDR2 SVGEGT. The CDR3 loop spans 15 amino acids. With V trimmed by 5 bases and J by 5 bases, 6 bases remained unmatched. The CDR3 DNA reads as TGTGCCAGCAGTCGCCGACAGGGGGCTGACAATGAGCAGTTCTTC. Translating it yields CASSRRQGADNEQFF.

This rearrangement joins TRBV6-2 or TRBV6-3 to TRBJ2-4, with 13 bases matching TRBD2. V shed 2 bases, J shed 1 base, and the junction held 14 bases outside the gene matches. CDR1 is MNHEY and CDR2 is SVGEGT in the germline V gene. CDR3 length: 21 amino acids. In nucleotides, the CDR3 is TGTGCCAGCAGTTACCCCACCGGACTAGCGGGAGTGGCGGGGGCCAAAAACATTCAGTACTTC. It translates to CASSYPTGLAGVAGAKNIQYF.

V gene TRBV7-9 combines with J gene TRBJ1-1; D unclear. The V gene lost 5 bases and the J gene lost 4 bases, with 17 bases spanning the gap. Germline CDR1 and CDR2: SEHNR and FQNEAQ (reference sequence). The CDR3 runs 15 residues. Here the CDR3 DNA reads TGTGCCAGCAGCACCAGACCGGTCGGAGGCACTGAAGCTTTCTTT. Translating it yields CASSTRPVGGTEAFF. The entire variable domain, with the rest obtained from reference TRBV7-9 and TRBJ1-1, is as follows: DTGVSQNPRHKITKRGQNVTFRCDPISEHNRLYWYRQTLGQGPEFLTYFQNEAQLEKSRLLSDRFSAERPKGSFSTLEIQRTEQGDSAMYLCASSTRPVGGTEAFFGQGTRLTVV.

The rearrangement joins TRBV6-2 or TRBV6-3 to TRBJ2-5; possibly TRBD1 for D (5 bases). The CDR3 totals 14 residues. Trimming cost V 5 bases and J 2 bases, with 12 bases left between them. CDR1 and CDR2 (germline): MNHEY, SVGEGT. The DNA for the CDR3 is TGTGCCAGCAGTGATTCAGGGTATCAAGAGACCCAGTACTTC. It yields the protein CASSDSGYQETQYF.

The chain combines TRBV12-5 with TRBJ2-5; D perhaps matches TRBD1 (6 bases). V was pared by 1 base and J by 4 bases, with 7 bases between. CDR1 is LGHNT, CDR2 FRNRAP, per germline. The CDR3 runs 13 residues. The CDR3 loop is CASGLAQGETQYF. DNA for the CDR3: TGTGCTAGTGGTTTGGCACAGGGAGAGACCCAGTACTTC.